This record covers a single T cell receptor (beta chain). What it binds is not known. These gene names are mouse names. This specimen belongs to a study of tissue T cells after allogeneic stem cell transplantation. CDR3 sequences, V/J genes, frequencies and template counts came from survey-depth TCRbeta sequencing. Clones were sequenced by immunoSEQ multiplex PCR, and TCRdb holds only the in-frame ones, with some missing. The sample yields 900 to 1,300 clones, roughly 64% seen once. Time point indicated: mouse harvest day 7 after allogeneic transplant. The graft held 10^6 splenic CD5+ T cells and 10^7 T-cell-depleted bone marrow cells. This mouse GVHD model was MHC-mismatched B6 to BALB/c, profiled day 7 or 14. General study findings and limits: Anatomically similar tissues had similar TCR repertoires within each patient. Tissue-detected TCR repertoire was only partly captured by blood and spleen T cells.

The TCR comes from a female BALB/c mouse given C57BL/6 T cells with graft-versus-host disease after an allogeneic hematopoietic cell transplant. The material sequenced was liver tissue.

The part of the CDR3 DNA that was read is TGTGCAAGCAGCTTAGATCCCAGGGGCCAAGACACCCAGTAC. It specifies CASSLDPRGQDTQY. The full CDR3 protein reads CASSLDPRGQDTQYF. This chain uses TRBV16 with TRBJ2-5, with D perhaps TRBD1 (6 bases). With the read ending 1 residue before the CDR3 end, the germline J gene is used to fill in that end. Germline V gives CDR1 SGHSA, CDR2 FRNQAP. V was cut by 0 bases and J by 2 bases, with 9 bases left in between. The CDR3 is 15 amino acids.